Below, 25 T cell receptor beta chains from the same sample are listed, as sequenced in a study of graft-versus-host responses after intestinal transplantation. Antigen specificity for these receptors is unknown. Method: immunoSEQ multiplex PCR; TCRdb's copy keeps in-frame clones and lacks some. Of about 100,000 clones in the sample, about 90% were seen once. Sequenced material: unstimulated CD4+ T cells sorted from spleen or lymph node cells, taken before transplant. These receptors were collected from a human donor who was the organ donor for an intestinal transplant.

The V gene is TRBV30, the J gene TRBJ2-3; possibly TRBD1 for D (6 bases). The length of the CDR3 is 13 residues. CDR1 is GTSNPN, CDR2 SVGIG, per germline (reference sequence). V was cut by 3 bases and J by 4 bases, with 11 bases left in between. CDR3 in amino acids: CAWRYGGADTQYF. CDR3 coding DNA: TGTGCCTGGAGGTATGGGGGCGCAGATACGCAGTATTTT.

The rearrangement joins TRBV5-1 to TRBJ2-7; 7 nucleotides line up with TRBD2. J lost 4 bases, V lost 4 bases, and 11 bases had no gene match. The CDR3 sequence is 15 residues long. The germline V gene encodes CDR1 SGHRS and CDR2 YFSETQ. The CDR3 sequence is CASSGVLGGGYEQYF. The CDR3 DNA is TGCGCCAGCAGCGGAGTTCTGGGCGGGGGTTACGAGCAGTACTTC.

V and J are TRBV6-5 and TRBJ2-7; the D gene is possibly TRBD1 (5 bases). The germline V gene has CDR1 MNHEY and CDR2 SVGAGI. The CDR3 runs 15 residues. Between the trimmed V and J ends, which lost 1 base and 3 bases, there was a span of 13 bases. The CDR3 loop reads CASSYYPGSSYEQYF. The CDR3 DNA is TGTGCCAGCAGTTACTACCCAGGGTCCAGCTACGAGCAGTACTTC.

This chain links TRBV30 with TRBJ1-2, with 7 bases lining up with TRBD1. The CDR3 length is 17 residues. J lost 8 bases, V lost 2 bases, and 20 bases had no gene match. Looked up from germline, CDR1 is GTSNPN and CDR2 is SVGIG (reference sequence). The CDR3 spells CAWSRRTGPEPGQGYTF. The DNA for the CDR3 is TGTGCCTGGAGTAGGAGGACAGGCCCGGAACCCGGGCAGGGCTACACCTTC.

The rearrangement joins TRBV7-8 to TRBJ2-7, with TRBD1 matching 7 bases. V dropped 3 bases and J dropped 7; count of bases not matched to a gene: 12. This CDR3 has 15 amino acids. The V gene's germline CDR1 is SGHVS and CDR2 FQNEAQ. Here the CDR3 DNA reads TGTGCCAGCAGCTTTAGGGACAGCAGTTACGGAGAGCAGTACTTC. Translation: CASSFRDSSYGEQYF. Variable domain in full (rest from reference TRBV7-8 and TRBJ2-7): GAGVSQSPRYKVAKRGQDVALRCDPISGHVSLFWYQQALGQGPEFLTYFQNEAQLDKSGLPSDRFFAERPEGSVSTLKIQRTQQEDSAVYLCASSFRDSSYGEQYFGPGTRLTVT.

The genes are TRBV5-1 and TRBJ1-2; 8 bases are a match to TRBD1. The CDR3 is 14 amino acids. The J segment lost 7 bases and the V segment lost 5 bases, leaving 10 bases of the junction unmatched. Germline-derived CDR1 and CDR2 are SGHRS and YFSETQ. The CDR3 nucleotides read TGCGCCAGCAGAGGAATCGACAGGGGTGTTGGCTACACCTTC. Translation: CASRGIDRGVGYTF.

The chain joins TRBV10-3 to TRBJ2-2; D could derive from TRBD1 or TRBD2 (5 bases each). Germline V gives CDR1 ENHRY, CDR2 SYGVKD. The V end was cut by 3 bases, the J end by 6 bases, with 8 bases between. This CDR3 has 13 amino acids. This chain's CDR3 is CAISEEGPGELFF. CDR3 nucleotides: TGTGCCATCAGTGAAGAGGGGCCCGGGGAGCTGTTTTTT.

The J gene is TRBJ2-2, the V gene TRBV28; D uncertain. The CDR3 is 17 amino acids. Germline CDR1 is MDHEN and CDR2 is SYDVKM. Trimming stripped 2 bases from V and 0 bases from J, with 13 bases between. The CDR3 is CASSLGFGKANTGELFF. The CDR3 DNA follows: TGTGCCAGCAGTTTAGGTTTCGGAAAAGCGAACACCGGGGAGCTGTTTTTT.

The chain employs TRBV7-9 and TRBJ2-2, with D possibly TRBD1 on 6 matching bases. Germline loops: CDR1 SEHNR, CDR2 FQNEAQ (reference sequence). The CDR3 loop spans 15 amino acids. V shed 1 base and J shed 6 bases, with 12 bases lying between them. DNA for the CDR3: TGTGCCAGCAGCTTAGTACAGGGCGGTGCCGGGGAGCTGTTTTTT. Its protein is CASSLVQGGAGELFF. Using reference TRBV7-9 and TRBJ2-2 for the parts outside the CDR3, the full variable domain is DTGVSQNPRHKITKRGQNVTFRCDPISEHNRLYWYRQTLGQGPEFLTYFQNEAQLEKSRLLSDRFSAERPKGSFSTLEIQRTEQGDSAMYLCASSLVQGGAGELFFGEGSRLTVL.

The chain employs TRBV6-6 and TRBJ2-7; TRBD2 is a possible D gene (6 bases). The germline V gene has CDR1 MNHNY and CDR2 SVGAGI (reference sequence). The CDR3 spans 13 residues. V was trimmed by 6 bases and J by 3 bases, leaving 12 bases between them. The CDR3 reads CASRGRLFYEQYF. The DNA for the CDR3 is TGTGCCAGCAGGGGGAGGTTATTCTACGAGCAGTACTTC.

The gene calls are TRBV6-1 and TRBJ1-5; no reliable D call. Trimming pared 2 bases from V and 3 bases from J, leaving 8 bases between. CDR3 length: 14 residues. CDR1 and CDR2 from the germline V gene are MNHNS and SASEGT. CDR3 amino acids: CASSESRYNQPQHF. CDR3 nucleotides: TGTGCCAGCAGTGAAAGCAGGTACAATCAGCCCCAGCATTTT.

The chain recombines TRBV7-9 with TRBJ1-5; 7 bases are shared with TRBD1. Per germline, CDR1 SEHNR and CDR2 FQNEAQ (reference sequence). This CDR3 is built from 15 residues. V was clipped by 1 base and J by 6 bases; unmatched bases: 6. The CDR3 reads CASSLDDREGQPQHF. CDR3 nucleotides: TGTGCCAGCAGCTTAGATGACAGGGAGGGTCAGCCCCAGCATTTT. Together with reference TRBV7-9 and TRBJ1-5, the CDR3 gives the full variable domain: DTGVSQNPRHKITKRGQNVTFRCDPISEHNRLYWYRQTLGQGPEFLTYFQNEAQLEKSRLLSDRFSAERPKGSFSTLEIQRTEQGDSAMYLCASSLDDREGQPQHFGDGTRLSIL.

This sequence joins TRBV7-9 and TRBJ1-1; D not resolved. Per the germline V gene, CDR1 is SEHNR and CDR2 is FQNEAQ (reference sequence). The CDR3 spans 14 residues. With 5 bases removed from V and 1 base from J, the gap between germline ends came to 11 bases. The CDR3 is CASSLRESNTEAFF. CDR3 in DNA: TGTGCCAGCAGCCTACGGGAATCGAACACTGAAGCTTTCTTT.

This chain connects TRBV5-1 to TRBJ1-2, with 10 bases that match TRBD1. This CDR3 has 16 residues. J was trimmed by 4 bases and V by 0 bases; bases with no gene match: 6. CDR1 is SGHRS and CDR2 is YFSETQ in the germline V gene. The CDR3: CASSLGGTGEGYGYTF. CDR3 sequence (DNA): TGCGCCAGCAGCTTGGGAGGGACAGGGGAAGGCTATGGCTACACCTTC.

V and J are TRBV4-1 and TRBJ1-1; no definite D call. V lost 3 bases and J 1 base, leaving 9 bases between the germline ends. This CDR3 spans 14 amino acids. Germline CDR1 and CDR2: MGHRA and YSYEKL. CDR3 loop: CASSQHTPNTEAFF. The CDR3, as DNA: TGCGCCAGCAGCCAGCATACCCCGAACACTGAAGCTTTCTTT.

Regarding this clone: A junction end diverges from the germline sequence, so it may reflect a read error. The rearrangement links TRBV29-1 to TRBJ2-5; D unresolved. This CDR3 has 10 amino acids. CDR1 and CDR2 from the germline V gene are SQVTM and ANQGSEA. CDR3 nucleotides: TGCAGCGTTGATATCGGTCCGCAAAACTTC. It translates to CSVDIGPQNF.

The chain joins TRBV29-1 to TRBJ2-7; TRBD1 matches at 8 bases. The CDR3 runs 11 residues. Trimming at V came to 7 bases and at J to 6 bases, leaving 5 bases not matched to a gene. The germline V gene has CDR1 SQVTM and CDR2 ANQGSEA. The CDR3 reads CSGRTGFEQYF. In nucleotides, the CDR3 is TGCAGCGGCCGGACAGGGTTCGAGCAGTACTTC.

This clone came up a few times. The rearrangement joins TRBV7-2 to TRBJ1-6; unclear D gene. In germline, CDR1 is SGHTA, CDR2 FQGNSA. The V and J ends lost 5 bases and 11 bases respectively, with 13 bases between them. This CDR3 region has 13 residues. The CDR3, as DNA: TGTGCCAGCAGCGCTGGGCCTGTGGCACCCCTCCACTTT. The encoded protein is CASSAGPVAPLHF.

CDR3 amino acids: CATSRDRKSMNTEAFF. As DNA, the CDR3 is TGTGCCACCAGCAGAGATCGAAAGTCCATGAACACTGAAGCTTTCTTT. This chain links TRBV15 with TRBJ1-1; D ambiguous. Trimming took 0 bases from V and 0 from J, leaving 11 bases between them. CDR1 is LNHNV, CDR2 YYDKDF, per germline (reference sequence). This CDR3 contains 16 residues.

The genes are TRBV6-1 and TRBJ1-1; D call uncertain. The ends were cut back, 1 base at V and 0 bases at J, with 6 bases in the middle. The CDR3 has 14 amino acids. Germline V gives CDR1 MNHNS, CDR2 SASEGT. CDR3 loop: CASSEGVLNTEAFF. DNA for the CDR3: TGTGCCAGCAGTGAAGGGGTGCTGAACACTGAAGCTTTCTTT.

The table lists this clone with a count of one. The chain has TRBV10-3 and TRBJ1-5; D uncertain. Trimming cost V 0 bases and J 4 bases, with 7 bases left between them. The germline V gene encodes CDR1 ENHRY and CDR2 SYGVKD. CDR3 length: 14 residues. CDR3 region: CAISESQVNQPQHF. The CDR3 bases are TGTGCCATCAGTGAGTCGCAGGTTAATCAGCCCCAGCATTTT.

V usage is TRBV5-4 and J usage is TRBJ2-7; no firm D call. This CDR3 region has 16 residues. V gave up 0 bases and J gave up 0 bases, with 13 bases separating them. Germline V CDR1 and CDR2: SGHNT, YYREEE (reference sequence). CDR3 bases: TGTGCCAGCAGCTTGGGACACCCGAAGTACTCCTACGAGCAGTACTTC. Its translation is CASSLGHPKYSYEQYF.

This chain joins TRBV6-1 and TRBJ2-5, with D tentatively TRBD2 (6 bases). Germline CDR1 and CDR2: MNHNS and SASEGT. There are 13 residues in the CDR3. V lost 5 bases, J lost 10 bases, and 17 bases lay in between. This CDR3 reads CASSRGGLVDQYF. CDR3 DNA sequence: TGTGCCAGCAGTAGGGGAGGCTTGGTTGACCAGTACTTC.

As regards this clone: This sample includes further DNA sequences coding for the same CDR3. The chain couples TRBV9 to TRBJ2-7; a possible D gene is TRBD1 (6 bases). Trimming removed 2 bases at V and 1 base at J, with 10 bases between. The CDR3 consists of 14 residues. The germline V gene has CDR1 SGDLS and CDR2 YYNGEE. The CDR3 region is CASSVDTGSYEQYF. The CDR3 nucleotides are TGTGCCAGCAGCGTGGATACAGGGTCCTACGAGCAGTACTTC.

V is TRBV7-2 and J is TRBJ2-3, with TRBD2 matching 9 bases. V shed 3 bases, J shed 6 bases, and the junction held 4 bases outside the gene matches. Germline V lookup: CDR1 SGHTA, CDR2 FQGNSA. This CDR3 comprises 14 residues. CDR3 DNA sequence: TGTGCCAGCAGCTTTGCGGGGGGGTCGGATACGCAGTATTTT. Amino acids: CASSFAGGSDTQYF. The variable domain in full, with the rest retrieved from reference TRBV7-2 and TRBJ2-3, is GAGVSQSPSNKVTEKGKDVELRCDPISGHTALYWYRQSLGQGLEFLIYFQGNSAPDKSGLPSDRFSAERTGGSVSTLTIQRTQQEDSAVYLCASSFAGGSDTQYFGPGTRLTVL.